These 5 T cell receptor beta chains share one sample of origin, sequenced in a study of T cell repertoires in cytomegalovirus infection. TCRdb analysed the reads with MiXCR anew, one entry per CDR3 protein. The sample gives approximately 65,000 distinct CDR3 sequences, 20% of which show up once; 65% to 85% is in the top ten. Antigens for these TCRs are unknown. This material consisted of CD8+ T cells from cultured PBMCs, taken from culture after CMV antigen stimulation. These TCRs come from a human donor in good health (CMV status not recorded). Some clones in this sample may be carry-over from other donors' samples.

This chain connects TRBV7-9 to TRBJ2-3; no reliable D call. Trimming shortened V by 5 bases and J by 7 bases, and 10 bases separated the two germline ends. Germline V gives CDR1 SEHNR, CDR2 FQNEAQ (reference sequence). This CDR3 spans 12 amino acids. This CDR3 is CASSPEPNTQYF. CDR3 coding DNA: TGTGCCAGCAGCCCAGAGCCCAATACGCAGTATTTT. Full variable domain (outside the CDR3, taken from reference TRBV7-9 and TRBJ2-3): DTGVSQNPRHKITKRGQNVTFRCDPISEHNRLYWYRQTLGQGPEFLTYFQNEAQLEKSRLLSDRFSAERPKGSFSTLEIQRTEQGDSAMYLCASSPEPNTQYFGPGTRLTVL.

V and J are TRBV6-2 or TRBV6-3 and TRBJ1-5, with D possibly TRBD1 on 5 matching bases. Germline CDR1 and CDR2: MNHEY and SVGEGT. The ends were cut back, 0 bases at V and 3 bases at J, with 12 bases in the middle. CDR3 length: 16 residues. CDR3 sequence reads: CASSYSMTAYNQPQHF. CDR3 nucleotides: TGTGCCAGCAGTTACTCTATGACAGCTTACAATCAGCCCCAGCATTTT.

This clonotype has just a few counts. This sequence joins TRBV7-2 and TRBJ1-5; D is perhaps TRBD1 (5 bases). The ends were cut back, 1 base at V and 0 bases at J, with 7 bases in the middle. The CDR3 contains 15 residues. CDR1 is SGHTA and CDR2 is FQGNSA in the germline V gene. In DNA form, the CDR3 reads TGTGCCAGCAGCTTAGGACAGATTAGCAATCAGCCCCAGCATTTT. Its protein product is CASSLGQISNQPQHF.

This clonotype was seen only a few times. In DNA form, the CDR3 reads TGTGCCAGCAGCTCCAACCGGGACAGCTCCTACAATGAGCAGTTCTTC. It translates to CASSSNRDSSYNEQFF. The chain joins TRBV7-9 to TRBJ2-1; 7 bases line up with TRBD1. The length of the CDR3 is 16 residues. Germline CDR1 reads SEHNR; CDR2 reads FQNEAQ (reference sequence). Germline trimming cut 4 bases from V and 0 bases from J; bases unmatched to any gene: 6.

The chain carries TRBV7-9 and TRBJ1-1; D not certain. Germline CDR1 SEHNR, CDR2 FQNEAQ (reference sequence). V was trimmed by 4 bases and J by 6 bases, leaving 9 bases between them. CDR3 length equals 12 residues. The CDR3 sequence: CASSWEIPEAFF. In DNA form, the CDR3 reads TGTGCCAGCAGCTGGGAAATACCTGAAGCTTTCTTT.